Listed here are 30 T cell receptor beta chains from one sample, sequenced in a study of CD8+ T cells in alopecia areata. Extraction of RNA preceded its reverse transcription into cDNA, which served as the sequencing template. The repertoire was sequenced with immunoSEQ multiplex PCR; TCRdb's copy has only in-frame clones and lacks some. The table has about 210,000 clones, roughly two fifths seen once. Treatment given: oral pan-JAK inhibitor, 5-10 mg twice daily. The specimen was CD4+ T cells sorted from blood, collected between weeks 30 and 35, from a patient treated with tofacitinib. The source is a human donor with alopecia areata.

This clone has only a few counts. The rearrangement joins TRBV7-2 to TRBJ1-2; D unresolved. The CDR3 loop spans 14 amino acids. Trimming pared 3 bases from V and 5 bases from J, leaving 13 bases between. CDR1 is SGHTA, CDR2 FQGNSA, per germline. CDR3 nucleotides: TGTGCCAGCAGCTTCCGGGCAGATCCTTATGGCTACACCTTC. Protein product: CASSFRADPYGYTF.

This chain joins TRBV29-1 and TRBJ1-3; unclear D gene. V lost 8 bases and J lost 0, with 5 bases in between. Germline V gives CDR1 SQVTM, CDR2 ANQGSEA. The CDR3 length is 11 residues. For the CDR3, the DNA is TGCAGCACGTCCTCTGGAAACACCATATATTTT. Translated: CSTSSGNTIYF.

As to this clone: At the DNA level, this CDR3 is encoded by other sequences in the same sample as well. The gene calls are TRBV6-6 and TRBJ2-7; 10 positions agree with TRBD1. The length of the CDR3 is 15 residues. Germline V gene data show CDR1 as MNHNY and CDR2 as SVGAGI (reference sequence). V was clipped by 0 bases and J by 4 bases; unmatched bases: 3. CDR3 in DNA: TGTGCCAGCAGTTACTCGGACAGGGGGTTGTACGAGCAGTACTTC. Encoded protein: CASSYSDRGLYEQYF.

This chain links TRBV9 with TRBJ2-7, with 9 bases that match TRBD2. Germline trimming cut 0 bases from V and 6 bases from J; bases unmatched to any gene: 10. The CDR3 sequence is 16 residues long. Germline V CDR1 and CDR2: SGDLS, YYNGEE. The CDR3, as DNA: TGTGCCAGCAGCGTAGAGACTAGCGGCCTCCTAGGCGAGCAGTACTTC. This translates into CASSVETSGLLGEQYF.

V is TRBV27 and J is TRBJ2-7; D call uncertain. From germline, CDR1 is MNHEY and CDR2 SMNVEV (reference sequence). Trimming left V 7 bases short and J 1 base short, with 11 bases between. The CDR3 length is 13 residues. CDR3 sequence reads: CASKWSNSYEQYF. The CDR3 nucleotides are TGTGCCAGCAAGTGGTCCAATTCCTACGAGCAGTACTTC.

This chain joins TRBV7-9 and TRBJ2-1; D may be TRBD1 (6 bases). Trimming stripped 5 bases from V and 9 bases from J, with 26 bases between. This CDR3 comprises 17 residues. In germline, CDR1 is SEHNR, CDR2 FQNEAQ (reference sequence). For the CDR3, the DNA is TGTGCCAGCAGCCCGCCGAGGTGGGACACCCCCAGCGGTGAGCAGTTCTTC. It encodes CASSPPRWDTPSGEQFF.

This clone was counted a single time. This chain uses TRBV7-3 with TRBJ1-1, with no clear D. The CDR3 loop spans 13 amino acids. The V gene's germline CDR1 is SGHTA and CDR2 FQGTGA. V was trimmed by 5 bases and J by 7 bases, leaving 14 bases between them. The DNA for the CDR3 is TGTGCCAGCAGCCGTGACTCGGACGGTGAAGCTTTCTTT. This translates into CASSRDSDGEAFF.

This clone is termed medium-sized (0.01 to 0.1%). J is TRBJ2-1 and V is TRBV6-5; possible D gene TRBD1, 5 bases. V lost 6 bases to trimming and J lost 0 bases, with 12 bases between them. This CDR3 has 15 residues. The germline CDR1 and CDR2 sequences are MNHEY and SVGAGI. The CDR3 loop is CASRWTTSSYNEQFF. CDR3 DNA sequence: TGTGCCAGCAGGTGGACAACAAGCTCCTACAATGAGCAGTTCTTC.

The rearrangement uses TRBV9 and TRBJ2-3; 13 nucleotides line up with TRBD2. CDR1 is SGDLS and CDR2 is YYNGEE in the germline V gene. CDR3 size: 17 residues. Unmatched junction bases numbered 7, after V lost 2 bases and J lost 4 bases. CDR3 in amino acids: CASSVSTSGGAADTQYF. DNA of the CDR3: TGTGCCAGCAGCGTGTCAACTAGCGGGGGGGCGGCAGATACGCAGTATTTT.

The chain uses TRBV2 and TRBJ1-1; D unclear. Germline CDR1 reads SNHLY; CDR2 reads FYNNEI. Trimming took 8 bases from V and 1 from J, leaving 17 bases between them. This CDR3 spans 15 amino acids. The CDR3 bases are TGTGCCAGCCGAACCGACCACTACACGAACACTGAAGCTTTCTTT. It codes for CASRTDHYTNTEAFF.

The chain has TRBV7-2 and TRBJ2-7; D gene unclear. V dropped 4 bases and J dropped 6 bases, with 7 bases sitting between them. From germline, CDR1 is SGHTA and CDR2 FQGNSA. There are 11 residues in the CDR3. Here the CDR3 DNA reads TGTGCCAGCAGCTGGCACATCGAGCAGTACTTC. It translates to CASSWHIEQYF.

The chain is built from TRBV18 and TRBJ2-1; TRBD2 matches 8 bases. The J segment lost 0 bases and the V segment lost 0 bases, leaving 1 base of the junction unmatched. From germline, CDR1 is KGHSH and CDR2 LQKENI. The CDR3 consists of 16 residues. CDR3 amino acids: CASSPPSGSSYNEQFF. CDR3 bases: TGTGCCAGCTCACCACCGAGCGGGAGCTCCTACAATGAGCAGTTCTTC.

The chain uses TRBV7-9 and TRBJ1-1, with 8 bases fitting TRBD1. The trim removed 3 bases at V and 12 bases at J, leaving 6 bases unmatched. The CDR3 sequence is 12 residues long. Germline CDR1 and CDR2: SEHNR and FQNEAQ (reference sequence). CDR3 sequence (DNA): TGTGCCAGCAGCTTGTGGCAGGGGGCGACTTTCTTT. Translation: CASSLWQGATFF.

This clone was counted between two and nine times. The chain couples TRBV6-6 to TRBJ2-7; D might be TRBD1 (5 bases). This CDR3 spans 14 amino acids. From germline, CDR1 is MNHNY and CDR2 SVGAGI (reference sequence). V lost 2 bases, J lost 3 bases, and 11 bases lay in between. The CDR3 bases are TGTGCCAGCAGTTACGCCGACAGTGGCTACGAGCAGTACTTC. Translation gives CASSYADSGYEQYF.

The chain combines TRBV25-1 with TRBJ2-2; possibly TRBD1 for D (6 bases). Germline assignment: CDR1 MGHDK and CDR2 SYGVNS. This CDR3 has 13 amino acids. Trimming cost V 2 bases and J 7 bases, with 8 bases left between them. Here the CDR3 reads CASSETGIGELFF. CDR3 DNA sequence: TGTGCCAGCAGTGAAACAGGGATCGGGGAGCTGTTTTTT.

This clone was observed a few times. The gene calls are TRBV19 and TRBJ2-7; D perhaps matches TRBD1 (5 bases). The V end lost 5 bases, the J end lost 2 bases, and 10 bases lay between the germline ends. This CDR3 region has 13 residues. Germline assignment: CDR1 LNHDA and CDR2 SQIVND (reference sequence). This CDR3 is CASSAQGPYEQYF. The CDR3 DNA sequence: TGTGCCAGTAGTGCCCAGGGCCCCTACGAGCAGTACTTC.

J is TRBJ2-1 and V is TRBV30; possible D gene TRBD1, 7 bases. Looked up from germline, CDR1 is GTSNPN and CDR2 is SVGIG (reference sequence). CDR3 length: 14 amino acids. V was shortened by 2 bases and J by 10 bases, with 18 bases between the two germline ends. CDR3 residues: CAWSNSRGAGEQFF. The CDR3 DNA follows: TGTGCCTGGAGTAATAGCAGGGGGGCCGGAGAGCAGTTCTTC.

The chain employs TRBV27 and TRBJ1-2; D might be TRBD1 (6 bases). The germline V and J ends were trimmed by 5 bases and 4 bases, with 14 bases remaining between them. CDR1 is MNHEY and CDR2 is SMNVEV in the germline V gene (reference sequence). The CDR3 contains 14 residues. CDR3 bases: TGTGCCAGCAGTGGGGGGACGGACAGCTATGGCTACACCTTC. Translated, it gives CASSGGTDSYGYTF.

The table lists this clone with many counts. This same CDR3 is encoded by further DNA sequences in the sample. The gene calls are TRBV2 and TRBJ2-7; 8 bases align to TRBD1. V lost 4 bases and J lost 4; bases outside the gene matches: 3. Germline V gene sequence: CDR1 SNHLY, CDR2 FYNNEI. The length of the CDR3 is 13 residues. The CDR3 DNA reads as TGTGCCAGCAGTGGACAGGGGACATACGAGCAGTACTTC. It is translated as CASSGQGTYEQYF.

The rearrangement uses TRBV5-1 and TRBJ1-2; D gene ambiguous. The CDR3 extends over 14 amino acids. CDR1 and CDR2 from the germline V gene are SGHRS and YFSETQ. Trimming took 4 bases from V and 2 from J, leaving 12 bases between them. DNA for the CDR3: TGCGCCAGCAGCGCCACGACATCGAACTATGGCTACACCTTC. Protein sequence: CASSATTSNYGYTF. The full variable domain, with the rest looked up from reference TRBV5-1 and TRBJ1-2, is KAGVTQTPRYLIKTRGQQVTLSCSPISGHRSVSWYQQTPGQGLQFLFEYFSETQRNKGNFPGRFSGRQFSNSRSEMNVSTLELGDSALYLCASSATTSNYGYTFGSGTRLTVV.

This clone appeared many times. The chain carries TRBV4-2 and TRBJ2-7; 9 bases agree with TRBD1. Germline CDR1 is LGHNA and CDR2 is YNFKEQ. This CDR3 spans 17 amino acids. The J segment lost 5 bases and the V segment lost 0 bases, leaving 11 bases of the junction unmatched. The CDR3 nucleotides read TGTGCCAGCAGCCAAGACTATATGGGACAGGGATCACACGAGCAGTACTTC. Encoded protein: CASSQDYMGQGSHEQYF.

This clone showed up just a few times. The chain has TRBV7-2 and TRBJ1-5; 7 bases are shared with TRBD1. Germline V gene lookup returns CDR1 SGHTA and CDR2 FQGNSA. Trimming at V came to 7 bases and at J to 3 bases, leaving 9 bases not matched to a gene. The CDR3 sequence is 15 residues long. For the CDR3, the DNA is TGTGCCAGCACCGCCCAGACAGGGTTCAATCAGCCCCAGCATTTT. This gives the protein CASTAQTGFNQPQHF.

V gene TRBV4-3 combines with J gene TRBJ2-4, with D possibly matching TRBD2 (6 bases). V lost 0 bases to trimming and J lost 3 bases, with 15 bases between them. This CDR3 comprises 17 residues. Germline values: CDR1 LGHNA, CDR2 YSLEER. CDR3 in amino acids: CASSQESVVGGKNIQYF. The CDR3 DNA reads as TGCGCCAGCAGCCAAGAATCGGTAGTGGGGGGCAAAAACATTCAGTACTTC.

The chain combines TRBV6-1 with TRBJ1-2; no clear D. Germline V gives CDR1 MNHNS, CDR2 SASEGT. This CDR3 spans 14 amino acids. Trimming removed 0 bases from V and 4 bases from J, with 9 bases in between. CDR3 in DNA: TGTGCCAGCAGTGAAGCGTCGGGAGGCTATGGCTACACCTTC. As protein: CASSEASGGYGYTF.

V usage is TRBV6-6 and J usage is TRBJ2-5; D remains unclear. V lost 6 bases and J 2 bases, leaving 19 bases between the germline ends. Germline CDR1 and CDR2: MNHNY and SVGAGI (reference sequence). The CDR3 spans 16 residues. CDR3 sequence (DNA): TGTGCCAGCAGAACCGACACCGAGAACATTCAAGAGACCCAGTACTTC. Amino acid sequence: CASRTDTENIQETQYF.

This clone was observed a few times. The chain employs TRBV7-9 and TRBJ1-4, with unresolved D. Between the trimmed V and J ends, which lost 5 bases and 8 bases, there was a span of 15 bases. Germline CDR1 and CDR2: SEHNR and FQNEAQ (reference sequence). The CDR3 has 14 amino acids. CDR3 residues: CASSTKIREEKLFF. DNA for the CDR3: TGTGCCAGCAGCACCAAGATCCGGGAGGAAAAACTGTTTTTT.

There are many counts of this clone. J is TRBJ2-4 and V is TRBV5-1; D is undetermined. Between the trimmed V and J ends, which lost 0 bases and 5 bases, there was a span of 9 bases. Germline V lookup: CDR1 SGHRS, CDR2 YFSETQ. The CDR3 totals 14 residues. In nucleotides, the CDR3 is TGCGCCAGCAGCTTGGACGCCTCGCAAAACATTCAGTACTTC. Translated: CASSLDASQNIQYF.

The rearrangement links TRBV5-1 to TRBJ2-5, with 7 bases that match TRBD1. The assigned J gene may be wrong: the sequence end matches TRBJ2-7 better. Germline V lookup: CDR1 SGHRS, CDR2 YFSETQ. The CDR3 is made up of 14 amino acids. In DNA, the CDR3 is TGCGCCAGCAGCCGTGGACAGGAGCCCTCCGAGCAGTACTTC. This sequence encodes CASSRGQEPSEQYF.

V usage is TRBV6-1 and J usage is TRBJ2-5; D remains unclear. The germline V and J ends were trimmed by 2 bases and 7 bases, with 11 bases remaining between them. The CDR3 is 13 residues long. Germline values: CDR1 MNHNS, CDR2 SASEGT. DNA for the CDR3: TGTGCCAGCAGTGAATCACTGGGCAGGACCCAGTACTTC. It codes for CASSESLGRTQYF.

In DNA form, the CDR3 reads TGTGCCAGCTCATTACAAGCCGGGACAGGGGCCTATGGCTACACCTTC. It yields the protein CASSLQAGTGAYGYTF. The chain recombines TRBV18 with TRBJ1-2; TRBD1 agrees at 10 bases. J lost 4 bases, V lost 5 bases, and 10 bases had no gene match. CDR1 KGHSH and CDR2 LQKENI come from the germline V gene. CDR3 length: 16 amino acids.